Sequencing of this T cell receptor beta chain was carried out in a study of blood T cell repertoires in COVID-19 (dated by TCRdb to 2020 to 2021). About the investigation overall: The collaborator samples originated in the United States, Italy and Spain and spanned the acute and convalescent phases of COVID-19. The material from the prospective study consisted of cDNA or gDNA derived from T cells, B-cell-depleted T cells, or PBMCs. Deeply sampled blood TCRbeta repertoires from subjects exposed to, actively infected with, or recovered from COVID-19 were included in the dataset. The repertoires were released in a freely available public database intended as a resource for research on the immune response to SARS-CoV-2. Samples came from the ongoing ImmuneRACE study (first 160 participants) plus 1,254 subjects from 6 global collaborators. Nearly every sample came with metadata listing a de-identified subject ID, COVID-19 status, age in years and sex. Where HLA class I and class II types were available, the types were taken from metadata supplied by the sample provider, not from assay-based typing. The investigation overall reported the following: The quantity of clinical and demographic metadata differed by source and by participant and was supplied without curation.

To note about this clone: Its target antigen remains unknown. Within one base of it there is no much larger clone, and no base qualities were kept.

Participants in the prospective study were enrolled through a virtual design, were aged roughly 18 to 100 years, and lived in about 25 United States geographic areas. In the prospective study, cohorts were assigned on the basis of participant-reported clinical history obtained from a screening survey and a study questionnaire. In the prospective study, whole blood, serum and a nasopharyngeal or oropharyngeal swab were collected from each participant by mobile phlebotomists. Additional blood draws and questionnaires over an approximately 2-month period could optionally be provided by prospective study participants. Before DNA extraction, prospective study blood samples were shipped either frozen or at room temperature. The immunoSEQ Assay, a bias-controlled multiplex PCR, was used to amplify TCRbeta CDR3 regions from genomic DNA. The authors processed their data as follows. Nucleated cell counts per sample were estimated from amplification of reference gene primers within the assay. To quantify the absolute abundance of each unique TCRbeta CDR3 rearrangement, sequence reads were collapsed and filtered. For each sample, productive Simpson clonality was calculated by taking the square root of Simpson's diversity index across productive rearrangements. As stored in TCRdb, this immuneACCESS dataset retains in-frame rearrangements with V and J assigned. A fraction of the clones does not appear; measured against another copy, unresolved V genes explain less than half of the discrepancy, and the remainder lacks a known reason. The DNA was the basis for D and trimming; V, J and clone size are from that table. Here the sample has about 440,000 clones; 70% to 90% occur a single time. The top ten hold over 1.5% of the sample.

V is reduced by 8 bases and J by 6 bases, leaving a spacing of 14 bases between them. The CDR3 sequence holds 12 residues, the cysteine and phenylalanine included. Solely the CDR3 DNA is kept, with 36 bases framed from the first base. The germline V gene encodes CDR1 SNHLY and CDR2 FYNNEI. The chain is made from TRBV2 and TRBJ2-7; the D gene is perhaps TRBD2, from 5 matching bases. The TCR originated in a woman aged 18-29 years with acute COVID-19. Input material: PBMCs or T cells enriched from blood (not recorded which). The nucleotide sequence reads TGTGCCAGCCCGAATGGAGGAGGCGAGCAGTACTTC. It translates to CASPNGGGEQYF.